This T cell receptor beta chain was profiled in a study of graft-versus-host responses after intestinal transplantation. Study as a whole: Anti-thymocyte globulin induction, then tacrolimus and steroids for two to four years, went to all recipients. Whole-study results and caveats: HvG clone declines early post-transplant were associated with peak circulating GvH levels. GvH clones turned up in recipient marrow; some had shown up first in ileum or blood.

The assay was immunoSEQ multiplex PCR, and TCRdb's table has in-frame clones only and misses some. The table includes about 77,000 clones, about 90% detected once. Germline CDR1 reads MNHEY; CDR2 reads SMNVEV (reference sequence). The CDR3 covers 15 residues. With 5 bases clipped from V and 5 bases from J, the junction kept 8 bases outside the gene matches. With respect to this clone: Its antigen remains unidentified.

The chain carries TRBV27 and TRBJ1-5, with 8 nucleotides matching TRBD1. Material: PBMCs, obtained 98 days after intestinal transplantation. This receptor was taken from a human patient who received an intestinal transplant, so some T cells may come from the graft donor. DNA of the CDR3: TGTGCCAGCAGTCGGGACAGGACTACATATCAGCCCCAGCATTTT. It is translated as CASSRDRTTYQPQHF.